The 7 T cell receptor beta chains below all came from one sample that was sequenced in a study of blood T cell repertoires in COVID-19. The repertoire was sequenced with immunoSEQ multiplex PCR; TCRdb's copy has only in-frame clones and lacks some. The profile shows over 350,000 clones, 87% of them singletons. The sequencing input was PBMCs or T cells enriched from blood (not recorded which). The receptors shown here come from a young woman with acute COVID-19.

The gene calls are TRBV5-1 and TRBJ2-5, with D maybe TRBD1 (5 bases). This CDR3 has 14 amino acids. V was clipped by 0 bases and J by 3 bases, with 9 bases between them. Germline V gives CDR1 SGHRS, CDR2 YFSETQ. CDR3 nucleotide sequence: TGCGCCAGCAGCTTGGTAGGGGCAAAAGAGACCCAGTACTTC. As protein: CASSLVGAKETQYF.

The sample holds one count of this clone. The chain combines TRBV7-9 with TRBJ1-1, with D unclear. The CDR3 consists of 13 residues. Trimming shortened V by 1 base and J by 4 bases, and 7 bases separated the two germline ends. The germline V gene encodes CDR1 SEHNR and CDR2 FQNEAQ (reference sequence). The CDR3 sequence: CASSLVGSTEAFF. DNA for the CDR3: TGTGCCAGCAGCTTAGTGGGGAGCACTGAAGCTTTCTTT.

This rearrangement joins TRBV30 to TRBJ1-2, with D perhaps matching TRBD1 (6 bases). In germline, CDR1 is GTSNPN, CDR2 SVGIG (reference sequence). The CDR3 extends over 17 amino acids. Deletions cut 0 bases from V and 1 base from J, with 18 bases between. The CDR3 DNA sequence: TGTGCCTGGAGTGTAATTGGGGCGACAGGTCTTAACTATGGCTACACCTTC. Protein: CAWSVIGATGLNYGYTF. Full variable domain (remainder filled in from reference TRBV30 and TRBJ1-2): SQTIHQWPATLVQPVGSPLSLECTVEGTSNPNLYWYRQAAGRGLQLLFYSVGIGQISSEVPQNLSASRPQDRQFILSSKKLLLSDSGFYLCAWSVIGATGLNYGYTFGSGTRLTVV.

This chain joins TRBV28 and TRBJ1-1; D uncertain. V shed 2 bases and J shed 1 base, with 14 bases lying between them. Germline values: CDR1 MDHEN, CDR2 SYDVKM. This CDR3 contains 16 residues. The CDR3 here is CASSLDSRRGNTEAFF. CDR3 DNA sequence: TGTGCCAGCAGTTTAGATTCAAGGCGAGGGAACACTGAAGCTTTCTTT. The variable domain in full, completed from reference TRBV28 and TRBJ1-1, reads DVKVTQSSRYLVKRTGEKVFLECVQDMDHENMFWYRQDPGLGLRLIYFSYDVKMKEKGDIPEGYSVSREKKERFSLILESASTNQTSMYLCASSLDSRRGNTEAFFGQGTRLTVV.

This chain joins TRBV5-1 and TRBJ2-3; 9 positions agree with TRBD2. The germline V gene encodes CDR1 SGHRS and CDR2 YFSETQ. The CDR3 extends over 15 amino acids. The V segment lost 4 bases and the J segment 1 base; nucleotides outside the gene matches: 4. CDR3 residues: CASSPERGGTDTQYF. DNA for the CDR3: TGCGCCAGCAGCCCGGAGCGGGGGGGCACAGATACGCAGTATTTT.

The rearrangement links TRBV4-3 to TRBJ2-1; 7 positions match TRBD2. The CDR3 consists of 16 residues. V lost 0 bases, J lost 7 bases, and 9 bases stayed unmatched. Germline assignment: CDR1 LGHNA and CDR2 YSLEER. The CDR3 sequence: CASSQESSGTWNEQFF. CDR3 nucleotide sequence: TGCGCCAGCAGCCAAGAATCTAGCGGTACTTGGAATGAGCAGTTCTTC.

This CDR3 reads CASSLGQGNEAFF. The CDR3 DNA reads TGCGCCAGCAGTCTGGGACAGGGCAATGAAGCTTTCTTT. The chain couples TRBV10-1 to TRBJ1-1; TRBD1 aligns across 9 bases. Germline loops: CDR1 WNHNN, CDR2 SYGVQD (reference sequence). The CDR3 is 13 residues long. V was clipped by 5 bases and J by 7 bases; unmatched bases: 5.